Sequencing of this TCR beta chain was carried out in a study of blood T cell repertoires in COVID-19. On the study more broadly: Researchers got acute and convalescent COVID-19 samples from the United States, Italy and Spain.

Per the original methods: Amplification of reference gene primers was used by the study to estimate nucleated cell counts. Sequencing was performed with immunoSEQ multiplex PCR; in TCRdb, only in-frame clones are kept and a portion is missing. V and J calls and clone size are those listed in that table; D and trimming were worked out from the DNA. The table records roughly 230,000 clones, 85% of them present only once. CDR3 length: 12 amino acids. Germline CDR1 and CDR2: MNHNS and SASEGT. Trimming cost V 2 bases and J 7 bases, with 6 bases left between them. What was sequenced was peripheral blood. This clonotype was sampled from a man aged 50-60 years with COVID-19, enrolled during active disease. The chain uses TRBV6-1 and TRBJ2-1; D remains unclear. Here the CDR3 DNA reads TGTGCCAGCAGTGAATCCTTTAATGAGCAGTTCTTC. Its translation: CASSESFNEQFF.